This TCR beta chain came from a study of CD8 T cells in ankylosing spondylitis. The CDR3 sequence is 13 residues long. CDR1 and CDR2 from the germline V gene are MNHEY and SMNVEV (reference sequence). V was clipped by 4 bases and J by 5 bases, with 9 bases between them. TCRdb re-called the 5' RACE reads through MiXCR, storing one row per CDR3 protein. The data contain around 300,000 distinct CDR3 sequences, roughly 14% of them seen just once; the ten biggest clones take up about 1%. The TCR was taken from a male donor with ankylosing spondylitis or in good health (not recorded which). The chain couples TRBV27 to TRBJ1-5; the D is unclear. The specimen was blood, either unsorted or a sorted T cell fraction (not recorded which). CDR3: CASSSTGYQPQHF. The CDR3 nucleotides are TGTGCCAGCAGTTCCACGGGGTATCAGCCCCAGCATTTT.